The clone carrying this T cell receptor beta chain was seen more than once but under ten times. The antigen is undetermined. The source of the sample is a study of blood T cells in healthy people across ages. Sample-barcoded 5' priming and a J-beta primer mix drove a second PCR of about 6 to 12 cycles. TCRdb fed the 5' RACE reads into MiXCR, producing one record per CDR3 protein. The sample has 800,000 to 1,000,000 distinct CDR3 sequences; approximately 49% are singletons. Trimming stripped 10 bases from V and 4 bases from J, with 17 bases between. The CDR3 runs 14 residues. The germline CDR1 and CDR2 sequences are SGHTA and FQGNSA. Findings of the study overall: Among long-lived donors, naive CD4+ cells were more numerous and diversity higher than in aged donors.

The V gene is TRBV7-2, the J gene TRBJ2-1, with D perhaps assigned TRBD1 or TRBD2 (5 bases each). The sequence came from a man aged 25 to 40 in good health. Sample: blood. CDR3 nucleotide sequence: TGTGCCACAGCGTGGGGGACCGAGTACAATGAGCAGTTCTTC. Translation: CATAWGTEYNEQFF.